These 11 T cell receptor beta chains originate from one sample sequenced in a study of control samples from healthy donors and cancer patients. The assay was immunoSEQ multiplex PCR, and TCRdb's table has in-frame clones only and misses some. The table lists under 200,000 clones, around 94% of them singletons. Sequenced: PBMCs. Receptors originate from a man aged 55-75 years with colorectal cancer.

The V and J genes are TRBV10-3 and TRBJ2-7; unclear D gene. Trimming took off 6 bases at V and 2 bases at J, with 8 bases between the two ends. The CDR3 has 12 residues. Germline assignment: CDR1 ENHRY and CDR2 SYGVKD. Here the CDR3 DNA reads TGTGCCATCAGCAGTCCAGCCTACGAGCAGTACTTC. It codes for CAISSPAYEQYF.

The chain employs TRBV18 and TRBJ1-1; no clear D gene. This CDR3 is 15 amino acids long. Germline V gives CDR1 KGHSH, CDR2 LQKENI. The V end was cut by 3 bases, the J end by 6 bases, with 17 bases between. CDR3 amino acids: CASSPLGISFAEAFF. In DNA form, the CDR3 reads TGTGCCAGCTCACCGCTGGGCATTTCATTCGCTGAAGCTTTCTTT.

As for this clone: The junction and the germline gene differ at one end; a read error may be behind it. The rearrangement uses TRBV2 and TRBJ2-1; 11 bases agree with TRBD1. Germline V gene lookup returns CDR1 SNHLY and CDR2 FYNNEI. There are 14 residues in the CDR3. The CDR3 DNA reads as TGTGCCAGCAGTGGGACAGGGGGCTACCATGAGCAGTTCTTC. This sequence encodes CASSGTGGYHEQFF.

V gene TRBV5-1 combines with J gene TRBJ2-5; 9 positions match TRBD2. V gave up 4 bases and J gave up 5 bases; unmatched junction bases: 12. Germline CDR1 and CDR2: SGHRS and YFSETQ. The CDR3 sequence is 16 residues long. CDR3 nucleotides: TGCGCCAGCAGCCCGGAGGTTGGCGGGAGGGTCGAGACCCAGTACTTC. Its protein is CASSPEVGGRVETQYF.

This chain links TRBV6-5 with TRBJ2-2, with a tentative D call TRBD2 (6 bases). V shed 5 bases and J shed 5 bases, with 15 bases lying between them. Germline lookup yields CDR1 MNHEY and CDR2 SVGAGI. CDR3 length: 15 amino acids. CDR3 nucleotides: TGTGCCAGCAGTCCAGGGACTGCGCATACCGGGGAGCTGTTTTTT. As protein: CASSPGTAHTGELFF.

This clone has only one observation. This chain joins TRBV7-2 and TRBJ2-7; D gene unclear. The CDR3 extends over 13 amino acids. Germline V gives CDR1 SGHTA, CDR2 FQGNSA. Trimming pared 1 base from V and 3 bases from J, leaving 7 bases between. The CDR3 DNA is TGTGCCAGCAGCTTAGACGGGTACTACGAGCAGTACTTC. Amino acid sequence: CASSLDGYYEQYF.

This chain links TRBV3-1 (or the pseudogene TRBV3-2) with TRBJ2-5; 7 positions match TRBD1. Germline V lookup: CDR1 LGHDT, CDR2 YNNKEL (reference sequence). This CDR3 spans 19 amino acids. The J segment lost 1 base and the V segment lost 1 base, leaving 15 bases of the junction unmatched. CDR3: CASSQGEFVGQGVQETQYF. The CDR3 nucleotides are TGTGCCAGCAGCCAAGGGGAATTCGTCGGGCAGGGGGTCCAAGAGACCCAGTACTTC.

A few counts support this clone. The chain joins TRBV4-3 to TRBJ1-4; a possible D gene is TRBD1 (5 bases). This CDR3 has 16 residues. Trimming removed 0 bases from V and 5 bases from J, with 13 bases in between. Germline V gene lookup returns CDR1 LGHNA and CDR2 YSLEER. The CDR3 protein is CASSQDGLGVNEKLFF. The CDR3 bases are TGCGCCAGCAGCCAAGATGGGTTAGGGGTGAATGAAAAACTGTTTTTT.

The chain carries TRBV6-2 or TRBV6-3 and TRBJ1-2, with 7 bases aligning to TRBD1. V was clipped by 5 bases and J by 8 bases; unmatched bases: 11. From germline, CDR1 is MNHEY and CDR2 SVGEGT. This CDR3 comprises 14 residues. The CDR3 DNA reads as TGTGCCAGCAGTCGGGACAGCCTCCCACCGGGCTACACCTTC. This gives the protein CASSRDSLPPGYTF.

The chain uses TRBV27 and TRBJ1-6; no firm D call. Germline CDR1 and CDR2: MNHEY and SMNVEV (reference sequence). V dropped 2 bases and J dropped 7 bases, with 9 bases sitting between them. This CDR3 region has 14 residues. The chain's CDR3 is CASSLQQRNSPLHF. The DNA of the CDR3 is TGTGCCAGCAGTTTACAACAGAGAAATTCACCCCTCCACTTT.

V and J are TRBV6-1 and TRBJ1-2, with D perhaps TRBD1 (5 bases). The V end lost 2 bases, the J end lost 4 bases, and 11 bases lay between the germline ends. Germline-derived CDR1 and CDR2 are MNHNS and SASEGT. This CDR3 has 14 amino acids. The CDR3, as DNA: TGTGCCAGCAGTGAATCGAGGGGAAGCTATGGCTACACCTTC. Encoded protein: CASSESRGSYGYTF.